This TCR beta chain was recorded in a study of radiotherapy plus CTLA-4 blockade in lung cancer. Study-wide background: Disease control was seen in approximately 31% of patients, objective responses in about 19%. Findings of the study overall: After radiotherapy and ipilimumab, tumor-derived clones expanded in peripheral blood.

Measured with immunoSEQ multiplex PCR; TCRdb has only the in-frame clones, and not every one. The sample has more than 95,000 clones, nearly 80% seen once. The ends lost 6 bases at V and 0 bases at J; junction bases unmatched: 9. CDR3 length: 16 amino acids. The germline gives CDR1 MGHRA, CDR2 YSYEKL. Ipilimumab-mediated CTLA-4 blockade plus focal radiation was given to patients having chemo-refractory metastatic non-small-cell lung cancer. Concerning this clone: The antigen is undetermined.

The chain recombines TRBV4-1 with TRBJ2-3; the match to TRBD1 covers 7 bases. The specimen was peripheral blood, collected from a patient treated with radiotherapy plus ipilimumab. The TCR originated in a human donor with non-small cell lung cancer who had a partial response to radiotherapy plus ipilimumab. The CDR3 sequence: CASSPRGPTSTDTQYF. Here the CDR3 DNA reads TGCGCCAGCAGTCCAAGGGGGCCTACTAGCACAGATACGCAGTATTTT.